A selection of T cell receptor beta chains follows, all from one sample in a study of shared clonotypes between healthy human individuals. The protocol was immunoSEQ multiplex PCR, while the TCRdb copy is restricted to in-frame clones and leaves out a portion. The sample holds 2.3 million or so clones, 85% to 95% seen once. Sequencing was performed on naive CD4+ T cells from PBMCs. Receptors originate from a man aged 18 to 30 in good health. Some clones in this sample may be carry-over from other donors' samples. The conserved cysteine and the conserved F or W are not part of the CDR3 here. Each record gives: J gene, V gene, CDR3 protein.

J: TRBJ1-5
V: TRBV5-6
CDR3: ASSLAGQNQPQH

J: TRBJ2-6
V: TRBV7-9
CDR3: ASSLMGSLGANVLT

J: TRBJ2-7
V: TRBV7-3
CDR3: ASSPMTGGAPYEQY

J: TRBJ1-5
V: TRBV28
CDR3: ASSSYRGSQPQH

J: TRBJ2-7
V: TRBV19
CDR3: ASSRGLAGPSSYEQY

J: TRBJ1-1
V: TRBV7-2
CDR3: ASSLVGNTEAF

J: TRBJ1-1
V: TRBV19
CDR3: ASRQGRNTEAF

J: TRBJ2-2
V: TRBV9
CDR3: ASSGQGAPNTGELF

J: TRBJ2-3
V: TRBV7-6
CDR3: ASSKGAGPRGPDTQY

J: TRBJ2-5
V: TRBV11-2
CDR3: ASSSGLAGTKETQY

J: TRBJ1-5
V: TRBV4-1
CDR3: ASSQAGTNQPQH

J: TRBJ2-5
V: TRBV30
CDR3: AWSVPDFKTQY

J: TRBJ2-7
V: TRBV4-1
CDR3: ASSHLWREGSYEQY

J: TRBJ2-1
V: TRBV7-3
CDR3: ASSLGGIREWF

J: TRBJ2-2
V: TRBV18
CDR3: ASSPGQGTGGELF

J: TRBJ1-5
V: TRBV18
CDR3: ASSPQGARSNQPQH

J: TRBJ1-1
V: TRBV5-8
CDR3: ASSLEATAEAF

J: TRBJ2-5
V: TRBV7-2
CDR3: ASSFRTSAMGAQY

J: TRBJ2-7
V: TRBV19
CDR3: ASSSRRGAYEQY

J: TRBJ2-1
V: TRBV19
CDR3: ASSIAGRTSYNEQF

J: TRBJ2-7
V: TRBV11-1
CDR3: ASSMRDQRLYEQY

J: TRBJ1-1
V: TRBV7-9
CDR3: ASSFGMEITEAF

J: TRBJ2-5
V: TRBV19
CDR3: ASSVRGRGEETQY

J: TRBJ2-7
V: TRBV7-9
CDR3: ASSLDVARSQY

J: TRBJ2-3
V: TRBV27
CDR3: ASSFPDTDTQY

J: TRBJ2-7
V: TRBV5-1
CDR3: ASSGLNSYEQY

J: TRBJ1-1
V: TRBV7-8
CDR3: ASSLKLGGMNTEAF

J: TRBJ1-1
V: TRBV4-2
CDR3: ASSQDQRNTEAF

J: TRBJ1-2
V: TRBV28
CDR3: ASSVGQGMNYGYT

J: TRBJ2-1
V: TRBV5-1
CDR3: ASSLLDSGRYNEQF

J: TRBJ2-6
V: TRBV5-4
CDR3: ASSLGRGTSGANVLT

J: TRBJ2-1
V: TRBV5-1
CDR3: ASNSWGESYNEQF

J: TRBJ1-2
V: TRBV19
CDR3: ASTFDTSDGYT

J: TRBJ1-6
V: TRBV25-1
CDR3: ASSPDRRNSPLH

J: TRBJ2-5
V: TRBV5-1
CDR3: ASSLMGLTSETQY

J: TRBJ2-5
V: TRBV7-9
CDR3: ASSQSGEQTQY

J: TRBJ1-1
V: TRBV19
CDR3: ASSIGPPRLDTEAF

J: TRBJ1-2
V: TRBV27
CDR3: ASSSGGFYGYT

J: TRBJ1-4
V: TRBV5-1
CDR3: ASSLGERNEKLF

J: TRBJ1-4
V: TRBV28
CDR3: ASTIGGKLF

J: TRBJ1-2
V: TRBV27
CDR3: ASSLSPGGTTYGYT

J: TRBJ2-7
V: TRBV28
CDR3: ASHGALYEQY

J: TRBJ1-2
V: TRBV28
CDR3: ASSLEGTIYGYT

J: TRBJ2-1
V: TRBV4-2
CDR3: ASMDPAYNEQF

J: TRBJ1-1
V: TRBV19
CDR3: ASIRTEVDTEAF

J: TRBJ2-5
V: TRBV2
CDR3: AINGRRLETQY

J: TRBJ1-3
V: TRBV25-1
CDR3: ASSRAGASGNTIY

J: TRBJ2-2
V: TRBV6-5
CDR3: ASSLGLAGVGELF